This T cell receptor (beta chain) is drawn from a study of blood T cell repertoires in COVID-19. Study information: The United States, Italy and Spain provided the acute and convalescent COVID-19 samples.

The protocol was immunoSEQ multiplex PCR, while the TCRdb copy is restricted to in-frame clones and leaves out a portion. This sample yields some 130,000 clones, of which about 72% are seen a single time; approximately 11% belongs to the top ten. CDR1 and CDR2 from the germline V gene are ENHRY and SYGVKD. CDR3 length: 15 amino acids. V shed 0 bases and J 2 bases; nucleotides not matched to a gene: 4. The TCR sequence derives from a man aged 55 to 70 who had recovered from COVID-19. The chain employs TRBV10-3 and TRBJ2-7, with TRBD2 matching 7 bases. Material: peripheral blood. The CDR3 sequence: CAISESGRGTYEQYF. In DNA, the CDR3 is TGTGCCATCAGTGAGTCGGGGCGGGGGACCTACGAGCAGTACTTC.